Each of the 17 T cell receptor beta chains below was sequenced from the same sample in a study of T cell responses to AZD1222 COVID-19 vaccine. The assay was immunoSEQ multiplex PCR, and TCRdb's table has in-frame clones only and misses some. The repertoire holds some 190,000 clones, with around 88% as singletons. Sequencing used peripheral blood, obtained on day 0 of AZD1222 vaccination. The origin of the receptors is an adult in good health.

The V gene is TRBV5-1, the J gene TRBJ1-1; TRBD1 is a possible D gene (5 bases). V lost 8 bases, J lost 5 bases, and 19 bases lay in between. CDR3 length equals 14 residues. Germline lookup yields CDR1 SGHRS and CDR2 YFSETQ. The CDR3, as DNA: TGCGCCAGTACCCCCAGGGTTGGGGGAACTGAAGCTTTCTTT. Translation gives CASTPRVGGTEAFF. The variable domain in full, completed from reference TRBV5-1 and TRBJ1-1, reads KAGVTQTPRYLIKTRGQQVTLSCSPISGHRSVSWYQQTPGQGLQFLFEYFSETQRNKGNFPGRFSGRQFSNSRSEMNVSTLELGDSALYLCASTPRVGGTEAFFGQGTRLTVV.

This sequence joins TRBV4-2 and TRBJ1-2; D unclear. CDR3 size: 14 residues. V lost 4 bases and J lost 1, with 10 bases in between. The germline V gene has CDR1 LGHNA and CDR2 YNFKEQ. CDR3 residues: CASSPLRDNYGYTF. DNA for the CDR3: TGTGCCAGCAGCCCCCTCAGAGATAACTATGGCTACACCTTC.

The rearrangement joins TRBV4-2 to TRBJ1-5; 7 bases are a match to TRBD1. From germline, CDR1 is LGHNA and CDR2 YNFKEQ. This CDR3 contains 13 residues. J gave up 4 bases and V 4 bases, and 1 base lay outside the gene matches. CDR3 nucleotide sequence: TGTGCCAGCAGCCCACAGGGGAATCAGCCCCAGCATTTT. Protein sequence: CASSPQGNQPQHF.

In nucleotides, the CDR3 is TGTGCCAGCAGTGAAGCCCGCTACCAAGAGACCCAGTACTTC. Translation: CASSEARYQETQYF. The gene calls are TRBV2 and TRBJ2-5; D gene unclear. V lost 0 bases to trimming and J lost 0 bases, with 5 bases between them. This CDR3 contains 14 residues. CDR1 is SNHLY, CDR2 FYNNEI, per germline.

Here the CDR3 DNA reads TGCGCCAGCAGCTTGGTGAATCTCCAAGAGACCCAGTACTTC. Its protein product is CASSLVNLQETQYF. The rearrangement uses TRBV5-1 and TRBJ2-5; no clear D. The ends were cut back, 0 bases at V and 1 base at J, with 7 bases in the middle. The germline V gene has CDR1 SGHRS and CDR2 YFSETQ. This CDR3 has 14 amino acids.

The V call is TRBV5-1, the J call TRBJ1-1; TRBD1 matches 8 bases. The CDR3 is 15 residues long. Germline lookup yields CDR1 SGHRS and CDR2 YFSETQ. The V segment lost 0 bases and the J segment 6 bases; nucleotides outside the gene matches: 7. Here the CDR3 DNA reads TGCGCCAGCAGCTTGGAAGGACAGGGTTATGCTGAAGCTTTCTTT. It specifies CASSLEGQGYAEAFF.

V and J are TRBV2 and TRBJ2-7, with TRBD1 as a possible D gene (6 bases). There are 13 residues in the CDR3. Deletions cut 6 bases from V and 5 bases from J, with 14 bases between. Germline V gives CDR1 SNHLY, CDR2 FYNNEI. CDR3 coding DNA: TGTGCCAGCAGGAAGCAGGGGATCCACGAGCAGTACTTC. Translated: CASRKQGIHEQYF.

The chain employs TRBV6-1 and TRBJ1-1; the D is unclear. Looked up from germline, CDR1 is MNHNS and CDR2 is SASEGT. The CDR3 runs to 13 residues. With 0 bases removed from V and 10 bases from J, the gap between germline ends came to 12 bases. CDR3 coding DNA: TGTGCCAGCAGTGAAGCGAGCCAGAGAGGAGCTTTCTTT. Protein sequence: CASSEASQRGAFF.

The V and J genes are TRBV6-5 and TRBJ1-5; TRBD1 aligns across 9 bases. This CDR3 has 15 residues. Germline V gene sequence: CDR1 MNHEY, CDR2 SVGAGI. V lost 6 bases, J lost 4 bases, and 7 bases stayed unmatched. The CDR3 sequence: CASSADRGRNQPQHF. In DNA form, the CDR3 reads TGTGCCAGCAGCGCCGACAGGGGGAGGAATCAGCCCCAGCATTTT.

This clone appeared a single time. This rearrangement joins TRBV10-3 to TRBJ2-2; D is perhaps TRBD1 (5 bases). CDR1 and CDR2 (germline): ENHRY, SYGVKD. The CDR3 loop spans 20 amino acids. V lost 1 base and J lost 0, with 21 bases in between. CDR3 nucleotides: TGTGCCATCAGTGAGTTAAAACAGGTACGGCTCGTCGCGAACACCGGGGAGCTGTTTTTT. Translating gives CAISELKQVRLVANTGELFF.

This clone occurred once. The V gene is TRBV6-5, the J gene TRBJ2-1; 7 nucleotides align to TRBD1. V trimming: 0 bases; J trimming: 6 bases; junction bases outside the gene matches: 8. Germline V gives CDR1 MNHEY, CDR2 SVGAGI. This CDR3 is 16 amino acids long. The CDR3 DNA reads as TGTGCCAGCAGTTACTCGACAGGGACAGCTGGCAATGAGCAGTTCTTC. Its protein product is CASSYSTGTAGNEQFF.

The rearrangement links TRBV6-5 to TRBJ1-1; D is possibly TRBD1 (5 bases). The CDR3 totals 12 residues. Looked up from germline, CDR1 is MNHEY and CDR2 is SVGAGI. V lost 6 bases and J 6 bases, leaving 11 bases between the germline ends. DNA of the CDR3: TGTGCCAGCAGCCGGGGACCGCCTGAAGCTTTCTTT. It encodes CASSRGPPEAFF.

The chain couples TRBV6-6 to TRBJ2-2; D unresolved. V lost 5 bases and J 1 base, leaving 8 bases between the germline ends. The CDR3 sequence is 14 residues long. Germline V gene sequence: CDR1 MNHNY, CDR2 SVGAGI (reference sequence). CDR3 residues: CASSPLLNTGELFF. CDR3 nucleotide sequence: TGTGCCAGCAGTCCCTTGTTGAACACCGGGGAGCTGTTTTTT.

The chain is built from TRBV5-6 and TRBJ2-5; 7 bases are a match to TRBD1. Germline CDR1 and CDR2: SGHDT and YYEEEE. The V segment lost 5 bases and the J segment 5 bases; nucleotides outside the gene matches: 6. CDR3 length equals 13 residues. Written as DNA, the CDR3 is TGTGCCAGCAGGGCTACAGGGGCCGAGACCCAGTACTTC. It codes for CASRATGAETQYF.

The rearrangement uses TRBV6-5 and TRBJ2-3, with no clear D. This CDR3 has 12 amino acids. Trimming took off 6 bases at V and 4 bases at J, with 8 bases between the two ends. The germline V gene encodes CDR1 MNHEY and CDR2 SVGAGI. This CDR3 reads CASSAVADTQYF. The CDR3 DNA sequence: TGTGCCAGCAGCGCAGTAGCAGATACGCAGTATTTT.

The V call is TRBV29-1, the J call TRBJ2-1; D ambiguous. The CDR3 consists of 13 residues. Germline assignment: CDR1 SQVTM and CDR2 ANQGSEA. V was cut by 7 bases and J by 0 bases, with 10 bases left in between. CDR3 nucleotide sequence: TGCAGCGCAGACTGGAGCTCCTACAATGAGCAGTTCTTC. It is translated as CSADWSSYNEQFF.

V is TRBV10-3 and J is TRBJ1-2; D is unresolved. The germline V gene encodes CDR1 ENHRY and CDR2 SYGVKD. V was trimmed by 7 bases and J by 0 bases, leaving 12 bases between them. The CDR3 has 14 residues. The DNA of the CDR3 is TGTGCCATCAAGGAGGGCCCCTCTAACTATGGCTACACCTTC. Its translation: CAIKEGPSNYGYTF.